One T cell receptor (beta chain) is described in this entry. Its antigen is still unknown. A sample-barcoded 5' primer and a J-beta primer mix were used in a second PCR of about 6 to 11 cycles. TCRdb ran MiXCR on the 5' RACE reads and lists one entry per CDR3 protein. This sample has 600,000 to 650,000 distinct CDR3 sequences, with 58% found just once. The CDR3 is 15 residues long. Germline V gene sequence: CDR1 DFQATT, CDR2 SNEGSKA (reference sequence). Trimming pared 0 bases from V and 2 bases from J, leaving 8 bases between. Isolation per sample recovered at least 6 million PBMCs. This specimen comes from a study of blood T cells in healthy people across ages. General study results and limits: Comparison with aged donors showed that long-lived donors had more naive CD4+ cells and higher diversity. A strong correlation was found between TCR beta diversity and the percentage of naive T cells.

The sample comprised blood. The sequence was collected from a man aged 60-69 years in good health. The chain couples TRBV20-1 to TRBJ2-6; D gene ambiguous. The CDR3 region has the DNA TGCAGTGCTAGAGATCCACGGGCTGGGGCCAACGTCCTGACTTTC. Amino acids: CSARDPRAGANVLTF.